The next 3 T cell receptor beta chains were all read from a single sample in a study of identical twins. TCRdb reanalysed the 5' RACE reads using MiXCR and keeps one entry per CDR3 protein. The profile shows 650,000 to 800,000 distinct CDR3 sequences, over 8.5% of them singletons. These same records also appear under a second study, on yellow fever vaccine responses in identical twins.

The source material was PBMCs. The receptors shown here come from a woman between 18 and 29 years old in good health.

This clonotype has ten or more counts. The chain links TRBV4-2 to TRBJ1-1, with D unclear. The CDR3 loop spans 14 amino acids. Trimming pared 6 bases from V and 2 bases from J, leaving 13 bases between. CDR1 is LGHNA and CDR2 is YNFKEQ in the germline V gene. CDR3 protein: CASSRNGENTEAFF. DNA of the CDR3: TGTGCCAGCAGTCGAAACGGGGAAAACACTGAAGCTTTCTTT.

This clonotype has just a few counts. V gene TRBV27 combines with J gene TRBJ2-2; D is possibly TRBD1 (5 bases). V dropped 8 bases and J dropped 4 bases, with 17 bases sitting between them. The CDR3 is 15 amino acids. Germline V gene data show CDR1 as MNHEY and CDR2 as SMNVEV (reference sequence). In DNA form, the CDR3 reads TGTGCCAGCGGAAGCCCCTCCAGGGTCACCGGGGAGCTGTTTTTT. Its translation is CASGSPSRVTGELFF.

This clonotype was observed a handful of times. This chain connects TRBV20-1 to TRBJ2-5; 7 nucleotides agree with TRBD2. The CDR3 runs 17 residues. Germline loops: CDR1 DFQATT, CDR2 SNEGSKA (reference sequence). The V segment lost 0 bases and the J segment 2 bases; nucleotides outside the gene matches: 12. The CDR3 region is CSARDPNARTRQETQYF. For the CDR3, the DNA is TGCAGTGCTAGAGACCCAAATGCTAGGACTAGGCAAGAGACCCAGTACTTC.